This T cell receptor beta chain was obtained from a study of T cell clones after liver transplantation. The repertoire was sequenced with immunoSEQ multiplex PCR; TCRdb's copy has only in-frame clones and lacks some. Among about 100,000 clones, approximately 78% were seen once, and the ten largest hold 0.99%. Per germline, CDR1 LNHDA and CDR2 SQIVND (reference sequence). V lost 7 bases, J lost 3 bases, and 21 bases lay in between. This CDR3 has 17 residues. The sequencing used CD4+ T cells from blood, collected before liver transplant. The V call is TRBV19, the J call TRBJ2-2; no clear D gene. This clonotype was obtained from a human donor who received a liver transplant. The chain's CDR3 is CASTPTGPLGHTGELFF. The CDR3, as DNA: TGTGCCAGTACCCCCACCGGGCCACTCGGGCACACCGGGGAGCTGTTTTTT.